The rows below give T cell receptor beta chains drawn from one sample of a study of blood T cells in healthy people across ages. MiXCR was run by TCRdb on the 5' RACE reads, yielding one entry per CDR3 protein. There are approximately 1,700,000 distinct CDR3 sequences in the sample; about 39% occur only once, and about 21% lies in the top ten. The sequencing sample was made of blood. These receptor sequences come from a human donor in good health. The conserved cysteine and the conserved F or W are not part of the CDR3 here.

cdr3_aa	v_call	j_call	cdr3_length
ATSDLKGDYGYT	TRBV24-1	TRBJ1-2	12
SVTTGYGYT	TRBV29-1	TRBJ1-2	9
ASSLKPPGQGLSYNSPLH	TRBV7-2	TRBJ1-6	18
ASSIEGNEQF	TRBV19	TRBJ2-1	10
ASLKGTLSEETQY	TRBV13	TRBJ2-5	13
AGTERREQF	TRBV6-4	TRBJ2-1	9
SARDTVLNTQY	TRBV20-1	TRBJ2-3	11
ASSSRDRGNAIYGYT	TRBV12-1	TRBJ1-2	15
SADLRYEQY	TRBV20-1	TRBJ2-7	9
ASRYRQGTGEQY	TRBV6-5	TRBJ2-4	12